A single sample gave rise to the 22 T cell receptor beta chains below, sequenced in a study of regulatory T cells in long-lasting Graves disease. Arm-PCR of CDR3 regions and iRepertoire HTBI primers were the basis on which TCR beta libraries were built. TCRdb re-called the multiplex PCR reads through MiXCR, storing one row per CDR3 protein. This sample has over 350,000 distinct CDR3 sequences; roughly 20% occur once, and the top ten carry under 25%. Time point noted: persistent/refractory GD, antithyroid drugs over 5 years with positive TRAb. PBMC RNA served as the TCR library source. Sequencing used peripheral blood mononuclear cells (PBMCs), obtained when the disease was refractory, from a patient treated with antithyroid drugs. Every receptor here comes from a female donor with Graves disease.

At least ten counts were recorded for this clonotype. The chain couples TRBV30 to TRBJ1-1; no clear D. The germline V gene has CDR1 GTSNPN and CDR2 SVGIG (reference sequence). The CDR3 length is 13 residues. Trimming shortened V by 3 bases and J by 5 bases, and 13 bases separated the two germline ends. The CDR3 DNA reads TGTGCCTGGAGCGTACGGGGAGGGACTGAAGCTTTCTTT. Its protein product is CAWSVRGGTEAFF.

This clonotype was counted a few times. This chain uses TRBV7-2 with TRBJ1-1, with TRBD1 as a possible D gene (5 bases). Per the germline V gene, CDR1 is SGHTA and CDR2 is FQGNSA. V was clipped by 6 bases and J by 4 bases, with 15 bases between them. The CDR3 extends over 14 amino acids. This CDR3 reads CASRIGGAGTEAFF. The DNA for the CDR3 is TGTGCCAGCAGGATCGGCGGGGCTGGCACTGAAGCTTTCTTT.

The sample holds a few counts of this clonotype. The rearrangement uses TRBV20-1 and TRBJ1-2; TRBD1 matches at 8 bases. Germline V gene lookup returns CDR1 DFQATT and CDR2 SNEGSKA (reference sequence). V was pared by 6 bases and J by 4 bases, with 4 bases of the junction left unmatched. The CDR3 is made up of 12 amino acids. For the CDR3, the DNA is TGCAGTGCCGAAGACAGGGGCTATGGCTACACCTTC. Translation: CSAEDRGYGYTF.

At least ten counts were recorded for this clonotype. The rearrangement joins TRBV28 to TRBJ1-4; TRBD1 matches 7 bases. CDR3 size: 18 residues. Germline V gives CDR1 MDHEN, CDR2 SYDVKM. J gave up 2 bases and V 7 bases, and 16 bases lay outside the gene matches. The CDR3 DNA reads as TGTGCCAGCAATACCAGGACAGGATTTAGTATGACTAATGAAAAACTGTTTTTT. As protein: CASNTRTGFSMTNEKLFF.

Of note for this clonotype: Given a much more abundant clone one base away, this may be a read error. The V and J genes are TRBV12-3 or TRBV12-4 and TRBJ1-2, with 7 bases identical to TRBD1. This CDR3 region has 15 residues. J gave up 4 bases and V 7 bases, and 12 bases lay outside the gene matches. CDR3 DNA: TGTGCCAGCAATACCACGGGACAGCGGGGCTATGGCTACACCTTC. It translates to CASNTTGQRGYGYTF.

This clonotype was recorded many times. This rearrangement joins TRBV15 to TRBJ1-5; no clear D gene. The germline V gene encodes CDR1 LNHNV and CDR2 YYDKDF (reference sequence). The CDR3 contains 15 residues. The V end lost 4 bases, the J end lost 0 bases, and 10 bases lay between the germline ends. CDR3 region: CATSTTGSSNQPQHF. The CDR3 DNA reads TGTGCCACCAGCACCACCGGGAGTAGCAATCAGCCCCAGCATTTT. Full variable domain (missing parts from reference TRBV15 and TRBJ1-5): DAMVIQNPRYQVTQFGKPVTLSCSQTLNHNVMYWYQQKSSQAPKLLFHYYDKDFNNEADTPDNFQSRRPNTSFCFLDIRSPGLGDTAMYLCATSTTGSSNQPQHFGDGTRLSIL.

This clonotype was seen more than once but under ten times. The genes are TRBV24-1 and TRBJ2-2; TRBD2 aligns across 11 bases. The CDR3 loop spans 15 amino acids. Losses at the gene ends were 10 bases for V and 2 bases for J; bases not matched to a gene: 5. Germline assignment: CDR1 KGHDR and CDR2 SFDVKD. The CDR3 loop is CATTGTSGNTGELFF. In DNA form, the CDR3 reads TGTGCCACAACCGGGACTAGCGGCAACACCGGGGAGCTGTTTTTT.

This chain connects TRBV27 to TRBJ2-1; either TRBD1 or TRBD2 may fit D (5 bases each). The V gene lost 3 bases and the J gene lost 5 bases, with 14 bases spanning the gap. The germline V gene encodes CDR1 MNHEY and CDR2 SMNVEV (reference sequence). The CDR3 runs to 15 residues. The CDR3 sequence: CASSFRDGINNEQFF. The CDR3 nucleotides read TGTGCCAGCAGTTTCCGGGACGGAATAAACAATGAGCAGTTCTTC.

This sequence joins TRBV20-1 and TRBJ2-7; possibly TRBD1 for D (6 bases). Per the germline V gene, CDR1 is DFQATT and CDR2 is SNEGSKA (reference sequence). Trimming left V 1 base short and J 3 bases short, with 16 bases between. There are 15 residues in the CDR3. CDR3 amino acids: CSARVLGTPLYEQYF. CDR3 nucleotides: TGCAGTGCTAGAGTTCTCGGGACACCTCTCTACGAGCAGTACTTC.

The sample holds many counts of this clonotype. The V and J genes are TRBV7-2 and TRBJ2-5; 8 positions match TRBD2. The CDR3 consists of 15 residues. V lost 1 base, J lost 4 bases, and 5 bases stayed unmatched. Per the germline V gene, CDR1 is SGHTA and CDR2 is FQGNSA. CDR3 in amino acids: CASSLGGGRLETQYF. The DNA for the CDR3 is TGTGCCAGCAGCTTAGGCGGGGGGCGCCTAGAGACCCAGTACTTC.

Details on this clonotype: This sequence may be a read error, since a much larger clone differs from it by one base. This sequence joins TRBV7-3 and TRBJ2-5, with a possible D match to TRBD1 (8 bases). CDR1 and CDR2 from the germline V gene are SGHTA and FQGTGA. The CDR3 loop spans 16 amino acids. CDR3 protein: CAGSTRAGQVSETQYF. The CDR3 coding sequence is TGTGCCGGCAGCACTAGAGCGGGACAGGTCTCAGAGACCCAGTACTTC. The variable domain in full, completed from reference TRBV7-3 and TRBJ2-5, reads GAGVSQTPSNKVTEKGKYVELRCDPISGHTALYWYRQSLGQGPEFLIYFQGTGAADDSGLPNDRFFAVRPEGSVSTLKIQRTERGDSAVYLCAGSTRAGQVSETQYFGPGTRLLVL.

J is TRBJ2-2 and V is TRBV9; D might be TRBD2 (5 bases). The germline V gene encodes CDR1 SGDLS and CDR2 YYNGEE. This CDR3 spans 13 amino acids. The germline V and J ends were trimmed by 5 bases and 5 bases, with 10 bases remaining between them. The CDR3: CASRAEGTGELFF. CDR3 nucleotides: TGTGCCAGCAGAGCAGAGGGAACCGGGGAGCTGTTTTTT.

CDR3 nucleotides: TGCAGCGTTGGGGGGGACAACTACGAGCAGTACTTC. Protein: CSVGGDNYEQYF. The chain uses TRBV29-1 and TRBJ2-7; D is possibly TRBD1 or TRBD2 (6 bases each). The germline V gene encodes CDR1 SQVTM and CDR2 ANQGSEA. This CDR3 has 12 amino acids. Trimming cost V 4 bases and J 3 bases, with 10 bases left between them.

The chain recombines TRBV28 with TRBJ2-1; 10 nucleotides agree with TRBD2. The germline V gene has CDR1 MDHEN and CDR2 SYDVKM. The CDR3 runs 15 residues. Trimming cost V 6 bases and J 4 bases; bases outside gene matches: 6. CDR3 residues: CASRVAGGVYNEQFF. CDR3 DNA sequence: TGTGCCAGCAGGGTAGCGGGAGGAGTTTACAATGAGCAGTTCTTC. Full variable domain (remainder filled in from reference TRBV28 and TRBJ2-1): DVKVTQSSRYLVKRTGEKVFLECVQDMDHENMFWYRQDPGLGLRLIYFSYDVKMKEKGDIPEGYSVSREKKERFSLILESASTNQTSMYLCASRVAGGVYNEQFFGPGTRLTVL.

This chain uses TRBV30 with TRBJ2-1; 9 nucleotides match TRBD2. The CDR3 totals 13 residues. V was pared by 5 bases and J by 4 bases, with 3 bases of the junction left unmatched. Germline CDR1 reads GTSNPN; CDR2 reads SVGIG (reference sequence). The DNA of the CDR3 is TGTGCCTGGGGACTAGCGTATTACAATGAGCAGTTCTTC. Amino acids: CAWGLAYYNEQFF.

This clonotype was observed a few times. The CDR3 DNA reads as TGTGCCAGCAGTTATCTCGGTGGTGAGACCCAGTACTTC. Translated, it gives CASSYLGGETQYF. The rearrangement uses TRBV6-2 or TRBV6-3 and TRBJ2-5; D not resolved. Germline CDR1 is MNHEY and CDR2 is SVGEGT. The V end lost 3 bases, the J end lost 5 bases, and 10 bases lay between the germline ends. The CDR3 runs to 13 residues.

This clonotype occurred a few times. This sequence joins TRBV3-1 and TRBJ1-5; D remains unclear. The V end lost 4 bases, the J end lost 4 bases, and 8 bases lay between the germline ends. The germline V gene encodes CDR1 LGHDT and CDR2 YNNKEL (reference sequence). The CDR3 contains 13 residues. CDR3 loop: CASSLQRNQPQHF. CDR3 in DNA: TGTGCCAGCAGCCTCCAGAGGAATCAGCCCCAGCATTTT.

The chain uses TRBV20-1 and TRBJ2-2; 9 nucleotides match TRBD1. This CDR3 comprises 17 residues. Trimming took 2 bases from V and 5 from J; bases not matched to a gene: 12. The germline V gene has CDR1 DFQATT and CDR2 SNEGSKA (reference sequence). DNA of the CDR3: TGCAGTGCTAGAAAAACAGCGGGACAGGGACGGACCGGGGAGCTGTTTTTT. Its protein product is CSARKTAGQGRTGELFF.

This chain uses TRBV20-1 with TRBJ2-7; 10 nucleotides match TRBD2. This CDR3 region has 15 residues. Germline CDR1 reads DFQATT; CDR2 reads SNEGSKA (reference sequence). Trimming at V came to 4 bases and at J to 6 bases, leaving 12 bases not matched to a gene. The CDR3 DNA follows: TGCAGTGCTAACACCGGTCTAGCGGGAGTCGGCGAGCAGTACTTC. Protein: CSANTGLAGVGEQYF.

V usage is TRBV30 and J usage is TRBJ2-2; 9 nucleotides match TRBD1. CDR1 is GTSNPN and CDR2 is SVGIG in the germline V gene (reference sequence). With V trimmed by 4 bases and J by 0 bases, 6 bases remained unmatched. CDR3 size: 16 residues. This chain's CDR3 is CAWKYRGLPNTGELFF. DNA of the CDR3: TGTGCCTGGAAGTACAGGGGGCTTCCGAACACCGGGGAGCTGTTTTTT.

The gene calls are TRBV4-1 and TRBJ1-5; D not certain. The V gene's germline CDR1 is MGHRA and CDR2 YSYEKL. The CDR3 covers 15 residues. V was pared by 0 bases and J by 4 bases, with 10 bases between. CDR3 protein: CASSQDGVTNQPQHF. The DNA of the CDR3 is TGCGCCAGCAGCCAAGATGGGGTAACTAATCAGCCCCAGCATTTT.

In this sample, this clonotype turned up many times. The chain recombines TRBV6-2 or TRBV6-3 with TRBJ1-2, with D unresolved. This CDR3 region has 15 residues. V gave up 5 bases and J gave up 2 bases, with 15 bases separating them. The germline V gene encodes CDR1 MNHEY and CDR2 SVGEGT. The CDR3 sequence: CASSLDRNGNYGYTF. The CDR3 region has the DNA TGTGCCAGCAGTCTAGACCGAAACGGGAACTATGGCTACACCTTC.